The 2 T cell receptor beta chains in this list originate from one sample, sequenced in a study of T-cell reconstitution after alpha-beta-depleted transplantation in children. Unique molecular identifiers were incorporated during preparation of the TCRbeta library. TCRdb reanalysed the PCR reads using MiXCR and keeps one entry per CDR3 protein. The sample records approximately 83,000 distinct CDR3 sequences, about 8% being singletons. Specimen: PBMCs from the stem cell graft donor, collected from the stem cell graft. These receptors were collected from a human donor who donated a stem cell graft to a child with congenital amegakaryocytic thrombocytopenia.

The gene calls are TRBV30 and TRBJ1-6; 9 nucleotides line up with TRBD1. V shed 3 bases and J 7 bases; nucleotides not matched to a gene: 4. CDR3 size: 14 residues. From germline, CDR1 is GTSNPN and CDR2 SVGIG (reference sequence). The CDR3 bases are TGTGCCTGGAGGCGGGACAGGGACAATTCACCCCTCCACTTT. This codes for CAWRRDRDNSPLHF.

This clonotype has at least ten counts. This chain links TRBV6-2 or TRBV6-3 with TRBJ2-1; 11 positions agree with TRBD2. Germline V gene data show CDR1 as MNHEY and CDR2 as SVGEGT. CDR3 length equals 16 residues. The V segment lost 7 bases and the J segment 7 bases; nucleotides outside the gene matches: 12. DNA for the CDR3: TGTGCCAGCATCCTAGCGGGAGGTGGGGGCCGGAATGAGCAGTTCTTC. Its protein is CASILAGGGGRNEQFF.